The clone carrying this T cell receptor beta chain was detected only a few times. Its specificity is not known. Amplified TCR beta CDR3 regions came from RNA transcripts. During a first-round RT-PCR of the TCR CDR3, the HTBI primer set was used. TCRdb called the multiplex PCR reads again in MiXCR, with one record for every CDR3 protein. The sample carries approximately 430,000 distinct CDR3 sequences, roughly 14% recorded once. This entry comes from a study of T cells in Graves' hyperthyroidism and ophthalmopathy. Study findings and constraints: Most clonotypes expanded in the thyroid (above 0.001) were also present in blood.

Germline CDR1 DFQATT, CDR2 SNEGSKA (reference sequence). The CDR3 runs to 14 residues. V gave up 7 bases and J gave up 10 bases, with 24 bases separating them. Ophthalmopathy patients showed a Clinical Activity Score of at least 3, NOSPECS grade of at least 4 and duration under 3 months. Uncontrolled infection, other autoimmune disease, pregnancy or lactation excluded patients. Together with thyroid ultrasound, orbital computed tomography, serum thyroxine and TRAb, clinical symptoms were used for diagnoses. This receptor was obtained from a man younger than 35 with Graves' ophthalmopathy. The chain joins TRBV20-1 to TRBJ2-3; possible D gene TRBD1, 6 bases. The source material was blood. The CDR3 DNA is TGCAGTGGGCACACAGGGTTCGATCTCGAGGCGCAGTATTTT. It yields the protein CSGHTGFDLEAQYF.